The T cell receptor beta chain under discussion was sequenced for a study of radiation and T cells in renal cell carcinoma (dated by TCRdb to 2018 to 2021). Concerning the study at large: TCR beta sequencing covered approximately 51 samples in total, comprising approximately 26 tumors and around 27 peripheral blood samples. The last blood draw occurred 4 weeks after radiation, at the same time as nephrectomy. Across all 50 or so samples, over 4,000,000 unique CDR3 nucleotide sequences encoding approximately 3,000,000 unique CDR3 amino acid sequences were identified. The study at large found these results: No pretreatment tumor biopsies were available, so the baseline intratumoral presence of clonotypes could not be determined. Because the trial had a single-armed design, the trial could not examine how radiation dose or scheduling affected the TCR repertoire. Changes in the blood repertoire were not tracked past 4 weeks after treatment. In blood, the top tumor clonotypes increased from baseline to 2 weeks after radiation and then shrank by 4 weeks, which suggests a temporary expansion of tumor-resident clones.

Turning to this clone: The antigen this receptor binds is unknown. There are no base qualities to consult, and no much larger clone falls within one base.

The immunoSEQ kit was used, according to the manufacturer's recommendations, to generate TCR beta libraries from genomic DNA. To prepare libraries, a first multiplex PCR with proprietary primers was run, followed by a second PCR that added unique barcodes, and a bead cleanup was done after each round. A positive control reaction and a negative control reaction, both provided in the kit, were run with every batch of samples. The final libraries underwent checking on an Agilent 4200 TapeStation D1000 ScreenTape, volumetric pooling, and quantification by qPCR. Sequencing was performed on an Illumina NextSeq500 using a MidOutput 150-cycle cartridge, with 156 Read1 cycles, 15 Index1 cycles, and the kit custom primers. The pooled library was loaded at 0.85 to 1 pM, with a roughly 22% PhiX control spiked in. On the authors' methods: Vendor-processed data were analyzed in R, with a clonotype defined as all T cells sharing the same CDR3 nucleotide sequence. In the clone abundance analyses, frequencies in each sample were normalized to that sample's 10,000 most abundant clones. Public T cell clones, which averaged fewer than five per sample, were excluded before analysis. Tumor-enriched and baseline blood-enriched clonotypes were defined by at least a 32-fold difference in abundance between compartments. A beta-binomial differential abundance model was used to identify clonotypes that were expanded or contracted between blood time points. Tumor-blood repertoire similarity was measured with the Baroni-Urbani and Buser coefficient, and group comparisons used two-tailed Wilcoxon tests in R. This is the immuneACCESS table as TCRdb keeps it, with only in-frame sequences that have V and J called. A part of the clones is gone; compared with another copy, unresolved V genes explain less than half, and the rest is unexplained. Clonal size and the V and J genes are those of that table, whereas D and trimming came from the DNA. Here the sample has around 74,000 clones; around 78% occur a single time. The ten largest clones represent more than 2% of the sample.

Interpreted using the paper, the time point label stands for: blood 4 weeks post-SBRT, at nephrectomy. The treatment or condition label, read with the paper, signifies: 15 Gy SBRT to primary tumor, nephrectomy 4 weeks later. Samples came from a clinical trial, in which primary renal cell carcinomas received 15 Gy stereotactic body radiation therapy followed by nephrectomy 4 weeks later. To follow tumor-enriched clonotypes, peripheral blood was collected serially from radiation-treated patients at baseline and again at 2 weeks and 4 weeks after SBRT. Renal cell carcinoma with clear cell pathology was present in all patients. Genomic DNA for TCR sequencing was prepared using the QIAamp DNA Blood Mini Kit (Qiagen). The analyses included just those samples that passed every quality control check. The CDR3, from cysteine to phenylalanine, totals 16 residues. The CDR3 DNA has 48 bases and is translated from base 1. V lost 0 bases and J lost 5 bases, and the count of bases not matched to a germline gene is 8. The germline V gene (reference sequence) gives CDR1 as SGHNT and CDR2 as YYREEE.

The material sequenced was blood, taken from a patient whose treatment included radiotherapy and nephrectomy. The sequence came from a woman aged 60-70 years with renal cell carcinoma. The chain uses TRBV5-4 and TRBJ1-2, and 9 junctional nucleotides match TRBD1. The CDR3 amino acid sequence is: CASSLGEQGAQYGYTF. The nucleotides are TGTGCCAGCAGCTTGGGGGAACAGGGGGCTCAGTATGGCTACACCTTC.